A selection of T cell receptor beta chains follows, all from one sample in a study of blood T cell repertoires in COVID-19. Sequencing was performed with immunoSEQ multiplex PCR; in TCRdb, only in-frame clones are kept and a portion is missing. Here the sample spans about 93,000 clones, under 90% being singletons. Sequenced material: peripheral blood. The source of these receptors is a human donor with active COVID-19. The donor label of this sample is uncertain. Each CDR3 is given with its conserved first and last residue. Only some rows state a clone size, as once, few, many or a class for expanded clones.

>TRBJ2-3|15|TRBV4-3|.
CASSQEIALTDTQYF
>TRBJ1-1|15|TRBV19|few
CASSKTGTLNTEAFF
>TRBJ2-1|13|TRBV7-6|.
CASSYGVYNEQFF
>TRBJ2-1|21|TRBV15|.
CATSRDSSGVSLRGGLNEQFF
>TRBJ1-3|16|TRBV6-1|.
CASSGYSVNSGNTIYF
>TRBJ2-3|15|TRBV3-1/TRBV3-2|.
CASSPTGVGTDTQYF
>TRBJ2-3|12|TRBV24-1|.
CATPSRDHTQYF
>TRBJ2-2|16|TRBV7-3|.
CASSSSGGLPAGELFF
>TRBJ2-1|17|TRBV29-1|.
CSVEEGLAGGLYNEQFF
>TRBJ2-7|14|TRBV15|few
CATSPGTGNYEQYF
>TRBJ2-1|14|TRBV6-5|.
CASRGRLSYNEQFF
>TRBJ1-6|19|TRBV27|.
CASSPQGAWGVGNNSPLHF